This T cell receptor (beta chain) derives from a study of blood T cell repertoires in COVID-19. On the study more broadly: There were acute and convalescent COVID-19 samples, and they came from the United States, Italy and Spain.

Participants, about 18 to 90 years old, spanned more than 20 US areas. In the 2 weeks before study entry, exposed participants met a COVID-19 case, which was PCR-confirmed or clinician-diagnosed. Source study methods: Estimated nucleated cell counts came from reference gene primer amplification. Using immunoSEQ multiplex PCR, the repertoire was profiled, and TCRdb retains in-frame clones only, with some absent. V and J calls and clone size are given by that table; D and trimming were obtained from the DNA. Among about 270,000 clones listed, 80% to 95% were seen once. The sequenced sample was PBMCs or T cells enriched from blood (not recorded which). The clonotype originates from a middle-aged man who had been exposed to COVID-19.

CDR3 in amino acids: CASSLKAGYEQYF. The CDR3 bases are TGTGCCAGCAGTTTAAAGGCAGGTTACGAGCAGTACTTC. The chain is built from TRBV27 and TRBJ2-7; no reliable D call. V lost 2 bases and J lost 4, with 9 bases in between. Germline V lookup: CDR1 MNHEY, CDR2 SMNVEV (reference sequence). The CDR3 runs 13 residues.